This entry lists 25 T cell receptor beta chains sequenced from one sample in a study of T cells after yellow fever vaccination. TCRdb fed the 5' RACE reads into MiXCR, producing one record per CDR3 protein. The data hold about 260,000 distinct CDR3 sequences, with about 5% observed a single time. The sequences come from CD4+ T cells sorted from PBMCs, collected on the day of the yellow fever booster vaccination. These receptors all come from a young man who received the YFV17D yellow fever vaccine.

This clonotype showed up many times. The chain's CDR3 is CASSQNYGYTF. Here the CDR3 DNA reads TGTGCCAGCAGCCAAAACTATGGCTACACCTTC. V usage is TRBV7-2 and J usage is TRBJ1-2; no firm D call. The CDR3 consists of 11 residues. Trimming shortened V by 5 bases and J by 2 bases, and 3 bases separated the two germline ends. CDR1 SGHTA and CDR2 FQGNSA come from the germline V gene.

This clonotype was seen many times. The rearrangement uses TRBV12-3 or TRBV12-4 and TRBJ1-5, with 8 bases matching TRBD1. The CDR3 loop spans 15 amino acids. The ends lost 2 bases at V and 6 bases at J; junction bases unmatched: 6. CDR3 nucleotides: TGTGCCAGCAGTTTAATGGCAGGGGGCCTTCAGCCCCAGCATTTT. Translation gives CASSLMAGGLQPQHF.

The CDR3, as DNA: TGTGCCAGCAGTTTGGAAATAAATGAAGCTTTCTTT. Translated, it gives CASSLEINEAFF. The chain has TRBV12-3 or TRBV12-4 and TRBJ1-1; no reliable D call. The length of the CDR3 is 12 residues. Trimming pared 3 bases from V and 7 bases from J, leaving 9 bases between.

The J gene is TRBJ2-1, the V gene TRBV5-1; TRBD2 matches at 10 bases. V dropped 2 bases and J dropped 6; count of bases not matched to a gene: 5. Looked up from germline, CDR1 is SGHRS and CDR2 is YFSETQ. CDR3 size: 15 residues. The CDR3: CASSLLAGGANEQFF. The CDR3 DNA reads as TGCGCCAGCAGCTTATTAGCGGGGGGCGCCAATGAGCAGTTCTTC.

This clonotype appeared a few times. The chain recombines TRBV3-1 with TRBJ1-1; TRBD1 matches at 7 bases. The CDR3 is 14 residues long. Germline V CDR1 and CDR2: LGHDT, YNNKEL (reference sequence). With V trimmed by 1 base and J by 5 bases, 4 bases remained unmatched. The CDR3 protein is CASSQGQGVTEAFF. The DNA of the CDR3 is TGTGCCAGCAGCCAAGGACAGGGTGTTACTGAAGCTTTCTTT.

The chain combines TRBV11-2 with TRBJ2-5; 10 nucleotides match TRBD2. CDR3 length equals 16 residues. The germline CDR1 and CDR2 sequences are SGHAT and FQNNGV. The V and J ends lost 2 bases and 5 bases, in that order; junction bases with no gene match: 8. CDR3 loop: CASSLSQRGGLETQYF. In DNA, the CDR3 is TGTGCCAGCAGCTTATCACAGCGGGGGGGCTTGGAGACCCAGTACTTC.

This clonotype was seen repeatedly, ten times or more. The V and J genes are TRBV5-1 and TRBJ2-5; TRBD1 aligns across 10 bases. Germline V gene lookup returns CDR1 SGHRS and CDR2 YFSETQ. V was pared by 3 bases and J by 4 bases, with 3 bases of the junction left unmatched. This CDR3 has 14 residues. The CDR3 DNA is TGCGCCAGCAGCTGGGACAGGGGAGCAGAGACCCAGTACTTC. Protein product: CASSWDRGAETQYF.

This clonotype turned up a few times. The chain has TRBV24-1 and TRBJ2-5, with a weak D call TRBD2 (6 bases). The CDR3 sequence is 13 residues long. V shed 6 bases and J shed 5 bases, with 12 bases lying between them. CDR1 KGHDR and CDR2 SFDVKD come from the germline V gene. CDR3 loop: CATSLRGAETQYF. Here the CDR3 DNA reads TGTGCCACCAGTCTGCGGGGCGCGGAGACCCAGTACTTC.

The V and J genes are TRBV5-4 and TRBJ2-3, with unresolved D. This CDR3 spans 14 amino acids. Germline CDR1 SGHNT, CDR2 YYREEE (reference sequence). Trimming left V 2 bases short and J 4 bases short, with 11 bases between. The CDR3 DNA sequence: TGTGCCAGCAGCTTCGGAATTAACGCAGATACGCAGTATTTT. It specifies CASSFGINADTQYF.

This clonotype occurred a few times. The chain employs TRBV20-1 and TRBJ2-5, with 8 bases identical to TRBD1. Germline-derived CDR1 and CDR2 are DFQATT and SNEGSKA (reference sequence). V lost 2 bases to trimming and J lost 2 bases; unmatched junction nucleotides: 4. CDR3 length: 14 residues. CDR3 amino acids: CSARQGAGQETQYF. DNA for the CDR3: TGCAGTGCTAGACAGGGGGCCGGGCAAGAGACCCAGTACTTC.

This chain uses TRBV20-1 with TRBJ2-7; 13 positions match TRBD2. V shed 2 bases and J 2 bases; nucleotides not matched to a gene: 6. The V gene's germline CDR1 is DFQATT and CDR2 SNEGSKA (reference sequence). The CDR3 covers 16 residues. CDR3 loop: CSARPLLAGGTYEQYV. The CDR3 DNA reads as TGCAGTGCTAGACCCTTACTAGCGGGGGGGACCTACGAGCAGTACGTC.

In its sample, this clonotype was seen a few times. The gene calls are TRBV7-2 and TRBJ1-6; D not resolved. V was cut by 5 bases and J by 0 bases, with 14 bases left in between. The CDR3 runs to 17 residues. Germline CDR1 is SGHTA and CDR2 is FQGNSA. The CDR3 reads CASSPIPLSSYNSPLHF. Written as DNA, the CDR3 is TGTGCCAGCAGCCCGATACCGCTTAGCTCCTATAATTCACCCCTCCACTTT.

The chain employs TRBV6-5 and TRBJ1-1; D gene ambiguous. The CDR3 runs 15 residues. The germline V gene encodes CDR1 MNHEY and CDR2 SVGAGI. Trimming pared 6 bases from V and 0 bases from J, leaving 14 bases between. CDR3 amino acids: CASRTNPPLNTEAFF. CDR3 coding DNA: TGTGCCAGCAGGACCAACCCCCCACTGAACACTGAAGCTTTCTTT.

CDR3 bases: TGTGCCAGCAGGCCGGGACAGGGGGTAGCAGATACGCAGTATTTT. This sequence encodes CASRPGQGVADTQYF. This chain uses TRBV2 with TRBJ2-3; TRBD1 matches at 11 bases. The germline V gene encodes CDR1 SNHLY and CDR2 FYNNEI. The CDR3 is 15 amino acids. The V segment lost 6 bases and the J segment 4 bases; nucleotides outside the gene matches: 6. The full variable domain, completed using reference TRBV2 and TRBJ2-3, is EPEVTQTPSHQVTQMGQEVILRCVPISNHLYFYWYRQILGQKVEFLVSFYNNEISEKSEIFDDQFSVERPDGSNFTLKIRSTKLEDSAMYFCASRPGQGVADTQYFGPGTRLTVL.

The chain joins TRBV27 to TRBJ1-1; D ambiguous. Per germline, CDR1 MNHEY and CDR2 SMNVEV (reference sequence). V was clipped by 6 bases and J by 5 bases, with 16 bases between them. This CDR3 region has 14 residues. CDR3 in amino acids: CASRARVWETEAFF. The CDR3 bases are TGTGCCAGCAGGGCTAGGGTTTGGGAAACTGAAGCTTTCTTT.

This clonotype was counted at least ten times. The chain carries TRBV27 and TRBJ1-6, with a possible D match to TRBD1 (5 bases). Germline CDR1 is MNHEY and CDR2 is SMNVEV (reference sequence). CDR3 size: 15 residues. V dropped 1 base and J dropped 10 bases, with 14 bases sitting between them. For the CDR3, the DNA is TGTGCCAGCAGTTTATTTTCCGGGGGAGGATCACCCCTCCACTTT. Protein: CASSLFSGGGSPLHF.

This clonotype showed up many times. The J gene is TRBJ2-5, the V gene TRBV12-3 or TRBV12-4, with D perhaps matching TRBD1 (5 bases). This CDR3 is 14 amino acids long. V was shortened by 0 bases and J by 4 bases, with 9 bases between the two germline ends. CDR3 in amino acids: CASSLAGARETQYF. The CDR3 DNA reads as TGTGCCAGCAGTTTAGCAGGGGCGCGAGAGACCCAGTACTTC.

This chain links TRBV28 with TRBJ1-5, with D possibly matching TRBD1 (5 bases). Germline V lookup: CDR1 MDHEN, CDR2 SYDVKM. Between the trimmed V and J ends, which lost 2 bases and 5 bases, there was a span of 10 bases. The CDR3 sequence is 14 residues long. The CDR3 spells CASSLIGGDQPQHF. Here the CDR3 DNA reads TGTGCCAGCAGTTTAATCGGGGGGGATCAGCCCCAGCATTTT.

This clonotype was counted once. This chain uses TRBV18 with TRBJ2-1; D possibly uses TRBD1 or TRBD2 (5 bases each). With 0 bases removed from V and 4 bases from J, the gap between germline ends came to 10 bases. CDR3 length: 15 residues. In germline, CDR1 is KGHSH, CDR2 LQKENI. CDR3 sequence: CASSPPGAVYNEQFF. CDR3 sequence (DNA): TGTGCCAGCTCACCACCCGGGGCGGTTTACAATGAGCAGTTCTTC.

The table lists this clonotype with many counts. Sequence at one end of the junction differs from germline and may be a read error. The chain links TRBV5-1 to TRBJ1-5; 8 bases are a match to TRBD1. The CDR3 is 15 residues long. Per the germline V gene, CDR1 is SGHRS and CDR2 is YFSETQ. CDR3 nucleotides: TGTGCCAGCAGCTTAGGACAGGGCGGCAATCAGCCCCAGCATTTT. It codes for CASSLGQGGNQPQHF.

This clonotype was detected many times. V gene TRBV29-1 combines with J gene TRBJ2-3, with 8 bases identical to TRBD1. Germline loops: CDR1 SQVTM, CDR2 ANQGSEA. V lost 2 bases and J lost 5; bases outside the gene matches: 6. The CDR3 has 14 amino acids. The CDR3 reads CSVEKDRAGDTQYF. The CDR3 DNA is TGCAGCGTTGAAAAGGACAGGGCGGGAGATACGCAGTATTTT.

The gene calls are TRBV9 and TRBJ2-7, with a tentative D call TRBD1 (6 bases). CDR3 length: 14 residues. CDR1 is SGDLS, CDR2 YYNGEE, per germline. Trimming took 2 bases from V and 3 from J, leaving 12 bases between them. CDR3 loop: CASSVGAEIYEQYF. DNA for the CDR3: TGTGCCAGCAGCGTGGGGGCGGAAATCTACGAGCAGTACTTC.

This chain links TRBV25-1 with TRBJ2-7; unclear D gene. The V and J ends lost 0 bases and 4 bases respectively, with 19 bases between them. The CDR3 contains 17 residues. CDR1 is MGHDK, CDR2 SYGVNS, per germline. The DNA for the CDR3 is TGTGCCAGCAGTGAATATGAGTTTGCCCCCGGCAGTTACGAGCAGTACTTC. Translation gives CASSEYEFAPGSYEQYF.

The genes are TRBV18 and TRBJ2-6, with D perhaps TRBD1 or TRBD2 (5 bases each). V was shortened by 2 bases and J by 0 bases, with 14 bases between the two germline ends. CDR1 and CDR2 (germline): KGHSH, LQKENI. This CDR3 is built from 18 residues. The CDR3 coding sequence is TGTGCCAGCTCACCAAATACAGGAGGAGGCTCTGGGGCCAACGTCCTGACTTTC. This encodes CASSPNTGGGSGANVLTF.

This clonotype has ten or more counts. The chain joins TRBV24-1 to TRBJ2-5, with D possibly TRBD1 on 6 matching bases. CDR3 length equals 15 residues. V lost 4 bases to trimming and J lost 3 bases, with 14 bases between them. CDR1 is KGHDR and CDR2 is SFDVKD in the germline V gene. This chain's CDR3 is CATSEGGESKETQYF. CDR3 sequence (DNA): TGTGCCACCAGTGAAGGGGGAGAATCAAAAGAGACCCAGTACTTC.